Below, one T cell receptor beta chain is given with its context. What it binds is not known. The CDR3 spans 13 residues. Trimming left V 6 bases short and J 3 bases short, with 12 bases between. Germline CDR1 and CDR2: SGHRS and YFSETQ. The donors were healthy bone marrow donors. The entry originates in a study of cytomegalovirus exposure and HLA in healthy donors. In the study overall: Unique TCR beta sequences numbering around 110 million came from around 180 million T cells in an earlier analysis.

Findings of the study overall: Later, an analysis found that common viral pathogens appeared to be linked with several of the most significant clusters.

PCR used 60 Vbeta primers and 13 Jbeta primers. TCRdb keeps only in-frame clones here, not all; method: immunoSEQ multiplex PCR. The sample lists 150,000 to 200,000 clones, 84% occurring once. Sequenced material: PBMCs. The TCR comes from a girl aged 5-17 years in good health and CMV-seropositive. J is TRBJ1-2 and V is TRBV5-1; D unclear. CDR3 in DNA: TGCGCCAGCACCCCCGGCGGATACTATGGCTACACCTTC. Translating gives CASTPGGYYGYTF.